A single sample is the source of the 2 T cell receptor beta chains below, sequenced in a study of identical twins. Via MiXCR, TCRdb re-called the 5' RACE reads, giving one row per CDR3 protein. The table records about 690,000 distinct CDR3 sequences, 21% of them present only once. The same sample was also studied in work on T cells expressing NK-cell markers.

Sequencing input: PBMCs. The receptor set was obtained from a woman aged 18-29 years in good health.

The sample holds a few counts of this clonotype. The chain links TRBV3-1 to TRBJ1-1; D remains unclear. Between the trimmed V and J ends, which lost 4 bases and 1 base, there was a span of 7 bases. The CDR3 extends over 13 amino acids. The germline gives CDR1 LGHDT, CDR2 YNNKEL (reference sequence). The CDR3 DNA sequence: TGTGCCAGCAGCCCCTTTGGGAACACTGAAGCTTTCTTT. Its translation: CASSPFGNTEAFF.

The chain recombines TRBV20-1 with TRBJ1-6; no firm D call. V lost 5 bases and J 5 bases, leaving 10 bases between the germline ends. The germline CDR1 and CDR2 sequences are DFQATT and SNEGSKA (reference sequence). The CDR3 is made up of 13 amino acids. The CDR3: CSALGPNNSPLHF. The CDR3 bases are TGCAGTGCTCTTGGGCCTAATAATTCACCCCTCCACTTT.